The entry below gives a single T cell receptor (beta chain) sequence along with its context. Its antigen remains unidentified. The sample belongs to a study of T cell responses to AZD1222 COVID-19 vaccine. Study-level background: Second doses that came at about 4 or about 12 weeks were put together. Findings of the study overall: The repertoires were collected only after the peak T cell response. White British ancestry dominated among donors, who included more females, and clonal diversity was possibly underestimated.

Germline V gene sequence: CDR1 LGHDT, CDR2 YNNKEL (reference sequence). This CDR3 comprises 15 residues. The J segment lost 4 bases and the V segment lost 0 bases, leaving 5 bases of the junction unmatched. TCRdb keeps only in-frame clones here, not all; method: immunoSEQ multiplex PCR. The data show roughly 97,000 clones, around 89% seen once. The sequence derives from an adult in good health. The rearrangement joins TRBV3-1 (or the pseudogene TRBV3-2) to TRBJ1-1; 7 bases are a match to TRBD1. Sequenced here: peripheral blood, sampled on day 0 of AZD1222 vaccination. The CDR3 protein is CASSQEAGTVTEAFF. In DNA, the CDR3 is TGTGCCAGCAGCCAAGAAGCCGGGACAGTCACTGAAGCTTTCTTT.